This TCR beta chain was documented in a study of beta chain features in type 1 diabetes. As concerns this clone: Its antigen is not identified.

Study-level findings and limits: Naive, central memory and Treg TCRB repertoires seemed to resemble each other more closely in patients than they did in healthy donors. For TCRB rearrangement, an influence of HLA type remained unresolved here. PCR might show a preference for shorter templates, equally across patients and controls.

The CDR3 contains 14 residues. V shed 2 bases and J shed 10 bases, with 18 bases lying between them. Germline V gene data show CDR1 as SEHNR and CDR2 as FQNEAQ (reference sequence). TCRB transcripts that were expressed got sequenced, as all of the isolated RNA had been reverse transcribed. The average output of naive, central memory and regulatory T cell samples was around 3.5 million reads. This table comes from immunoSEQ multiplex PCR, and its TCRdb copy is limited to in-frame clones, with some not included. The table shows about 900,000 clones, with 17% occurring only once. The clonotype was recovered from a woman under 30 in good health. The genes are TRBV7-9 and TRBJ2-7; D ambiguous. The sequenced material came from naive CD4+ T cells from blood. The CDR3 DNA follows: TGTGCCAGCAGCTTATCTCTCACCCAGGTGGATCAGTACTTC. It codes for CASSLSLTQVDQYF.